The 20 T cell receptor beta chains in this list originate from one sample, sequenced in a study of identifying expanded T cells in peripheral blood. The assay was immunoSEQ multiplex PCR, and TCRdb's table has in-frame clones only and misses some. The sample includes about 100,000 clones, 70% to 90% of them seen just once. Sequencing was performed on blood. These receptors were obtained from a person aged 18 to 69 in good health.

The chain has TRBV9 and TRBJ1-6; D gene unclear. V was cut by 3 bases and J by 7 bases, with 8 bases left in between. The CDR3 has 13 residues. Germline V gene lookup returns CDR1 SGDLS and CDR2 YYNGEE. The CDR3 reads CASSGGGNSPLHF. CDR3 DNA: TGTGCCAGCAGCGGCGGAGGGAATTCACCCCTCCACTTT.

This chain links TRBV5-4 with TRBJ1-2; a weak D match, TRBD1 (5 bases). Germline V gene sequence: CDR1 SGHNT, CDR2 YYREEE (reference sequence). CDR3 length: 13 residues. Deletions cut 3 bases from V and 1 base from J, with 7 bases between. The chain's CDR3 is CASSYGGNYGYTF. In DNA form, the CDR3 reads TGTGCCAGCAGCTACGGGGGTAACTATGGCTACACCTTC.

The chain couples TRBV6-5 to TRBJ2-2, with D unresolved. Germline V gives CDR1 MNHEY, CDR2 SVGAGI. Trimming cost V 4 bases and J 1 base, with 13 bases left between them. The CDR3 length is 16 residues. The CDR3 here is CASSSGRWGNTGELFF. Here the CDR3 DNA reads TGTGCCAGCAGTTCCGGCCGGTGGGGGAACACCGGGGAGCTGTTTTTT.

This chain links TRBV6-6 with TRBJ1-1; 8 bases match TRBD1. Trimming cost V 0 bases and J 4 bases; bases outside gene matches: 1. The V gene's germline CDR1 is MNHNY and CDR2 SVGAGI (reference sequence). This CDR3 has 14 amino acids. The CDR3 sequence is CASSYSTGGTEAFF. The CDR3 DNA reads TGTGCCAGCAGTTACTCAACAGGGGGCACTGAAGCTTTCTTT.

The V gene is TRBV7-2, the J gene TRBJ2-3, with 8 bases that match TRBD2. The CDR3 has 15 amino acids. The J segment lost 2 bases and the V segment lost 4 bases, leaving 5 bases of the junction unmatched. From germline, CDR1 is SGHTA and CDR2 FQGNSA. CDR3: CASSSWTSTTDTQYF. CDR3 coding DNA: TGTGCCAGCAGCTCATGGACTAGCACCACAGATACGCAGTATTTT. The variable domain in full, completed from reference TRBV7-2 and TRBJ2-3, reads GAGVSQSPSNKVTEKGKDVELRCDPISGHTALYWYRQSLGQGLEFLIYFQGNSAPDKSGLPSDRFSAERTGGSVSTLTIQRTQQEDSAVYLCASSSWTSTTDTQYFGPGTRLTVL.

The J gene is TRBJ1-3, the V gene TRBV6-5; D is ambiguous. Between the trimmed V and J ends, which lost 6 bases and 1 base, there was a span of 13 bases. This CDR3 spans 15 amino acids. The germline CDR1 and CDR2 sequences are MNHEY and SVGAGI. The CDR3 nucleotides read TGTGCCAGCAGCCGCGGTCCGAGTTCTGGAAACACCATATATTTT. This translates into CASSRGPSSGNTIYF.

DNA for the CDR3: TGCGCCAGCAGACAGGGTAGCAATCAGCCCCAGCATTTT. Its protein product is CASRQGSNQPQHF. The chain combines TRBV23-1 with TRBJ1-5, with D perhaps TRBD1 (6 bases). TRBV23-1 is an open reading frame, and its role is uncertain. The germline V and J ends were trimmed by 6 bases and 0 bases, with 6 bases remaining between them. The CDR3 runs 13 residues.

This chain connects TRBV18 to TRBJ2-1, with 9 bases matching TRBD2. There are 19 residues in the CDR3. The germline V gene encodes CDR1 KGHSH and CDR2 LQKENI. The junction had 24 bases not matched to a gene; V was cut back by 6 bases and J by 9 bases. CDR3 in amino acids: CASSPSSGGYSSYGGEQFF. CDR3 coding DNA: TGTGCCAGCTCGCCCTCCAGCGGGGGGTACTCATCCTATGGTGGTGAGCAGTTCTTC.

V and J are TRBV7-2 and TRBJ1-4, with a possible D match to TRBD1 (5 bases). Germline CDR1 reads SGHTA; CDR2 reads FQGNSA. The CDR3 is 15 amino acids. Trimming cost V 5 bases and J 3 bases, with 13 bases left between them. CDR3 sequence (DNA): TGTGCCAGCAGCCCACAACAGGCAGCTAATGAAAAACTGTTTTTT. Its protein product is CASSPQQAANEKLFF.

V gene TRBV6-6 combines with J gene TRBJ1-2; D gene ambiguous. The CDR3 has 14 residues. The V gene lost 6 bases and the J gene lost 2 bases, with 13 bases spanning the gap. Germline V gene lookup returns CDR1 MNHNY and CDR2 SVGAGI (reference sequence). The DNA of the CDR3 is TGTGCCAGCAGATCTCCGGACGGAAACTATGGCTACACCTTC. It encodes CASRSPDGNYGYTF.

This sequence joins TRBV19 and TRBJ1-6, with D possibly being TRBD1 (6 bases). Looked up from germline, CDR1 is LNHDA and CDR2 is SQIVND (reference sequence). This CDR3 spans 15 amino acids. V was pared by 5 bases and J by 0 bases, with 8 bases between. CDR3 DNA sequence: TGTGCCAGTAGTGACAGGAGCTCCTATAATTCACCCCTCCACTTT. It translates to CASSDRSSYNSPLHF.

The CDR3 protein is CASSQLGHLNEKLFF. In DNA form, the CDR3 reads TGCGCCAGCAGCCAACTGGGACACCTTAATGAAAAACTGTTTTTT. The V gene is TRBV4-3, the J gene TRBJ1-4; D might be TRBD1 (6 bases). V was clipped by 2 bases and J by 4 bases, with 11 bases between them. In germline, CDR1 is LGHNA, CDR2 YSLEER. The CDR3 totals 15 residues.

This clone has more than one count but fewer than ten. DNA for the CDR3: TGTGCCAGCAGTCAGGAAGGGCTATATGGCTACACCTTC. This gives the protein CASSQEGLYGYTF. This chain links TRBV6-5 with TRBJ1-2; D is uncertain. The length of the CDR3 is 13 residues. In germline, CDR1 is MNHEY, CDR2 SVGAGI. Trimming removed 5 bases from V and 5 bases from J, with 12 bases in between.

The chain joins TRBV7-2 to TRBJ1-5, with D possibly TRBD1 on 5 matching bases. There are 14 residues in the CDR3. Germline-derived CDR1 and CDR2 are SGHTA and FQGNSA. Trimming cost V 8 bases and J 5 bases, with 16 bases left between them. As DNA, the CDR3 is TGTGCCAGCTCTGCGGCAGGGTGGGATCAGCCCCAGCATTTT. Translating it yields CASSAAGWDQPQHF.

The chain is built from TRBV6-5 and TRBJ2-3; 9 bases fit TRBD2. Germline V lookup: CDR1 MNHEY, CDR2 SVGAGI. This CDR3 has 15 amino acids. The V and J ends lost 4 bases and 7 bases, in that order; junction bases with no gene match: 9. The CDR3 loop reads CASSSGAGGTHTQYF. CDR3 DNA: TGTGCCAGCAGTTCCGGGGCGGGGGGGACCCATACGCAGTATTTT.

V gene TRBV5-4 combines with J gene TRBJ2-7; 7 bases agree with TRBD1. The V gene end was trimmed by 3 bases and the J gene end by 7 bases; junction bases not matched to a gene: 13. The CDR3 totals 15 residues. Germline V lookup: CDR1 SGHNT, CDR2 YYREEE (reference sequence). CDR3 sequence: CASSSAQGPRSEQYF. The DNA for the CDR3 is TGTGCCAGCAGCTCAGCACAGGGGCCTAGGAGTGAGCAGTACTTC.

The chain couples TRBV7-2 to TRBJ2-1; D gene unclear. The V end was cut by 2 bases, the J end by 11 bases, with 13 bases between. There are 13 residues in the CDR3. Germline V lookup: CDR1 SGHTA, CDR2 FQGNSA. The CDR3, as DNA: TGTGCCAGCAGCTTATGGTCCGGCGATCAGCAGTTCTTC. Its translation: CASSLWSGDQQFF.

The chain combines TRBV2 with TRBJ1-2, with 7 positions matching TRBD1. Germline CDR1 and CDR2: SNHLY and FYNNEI. This CDR3 spans 14 amino acids. Trimming at V came to 4 bases and at J to 4 bases, leaving 6 bases not matched to a gene. CDR3 coding DNA: TGTGCCAGCAGTGGACAGGGTGGCGGCTATGGCTACACCTTC. Amino acids: CASSGQGGGYGYTF.

The chain combines TRBV9 with TRBJ1-4; 9 bases fit TRBD1. This CDR3 is 16 amino acids long. V was pared by 4 bases and J by 8 bases, with 12 bases of the junction left unmatched. Germline V gives CDR1 SGDLS, CDR2 YYNGEE. In nucleotides, the CDR3 is TGTGCCAGCAGCTCCCGCCGGGACAGGGAAGAGGAAAAACTGTTTTTT. The encoded protein is CASSSRRDREEEKLFF.

The chain has TRBV7-2 and TRBJ1-4, with D possibly being TRBD1 (5 bases). V was shortened by 4 bases and J by 7 bases, with 16 bases between the two germline ends. Germline CDR1 SGHTA, CDR2 FQGNSA. This CDR3 is 15 amino acids long. CDR3 DNA: TGTGCCAGCAGCTGGGACCAGGGTCTGGGTGAAAAACTGTTTTTT. This gives the protein CASSWDQGLGEKLFF.